This entry is about one T cell receptor (beta chain). The data derive from a study of technical replicates of blood from several donors. Sequenced by immunoSEQ multiplex PCR; TCRdb stores in-frame clones only, minus some. The data show about 88,000 clones, with 94% seen just once and approximately 0.25% held by the top ten. The CDR3 covers 13 residues. Germline V gives CDR1 SGHAT, CDR2 FQNNGV. V lost 1 base and J lost 2, with 6 bases in between. The chain combines TRBV11-2 with TRBJ2-7; D remains ambiguous. Sequenced: T cells isolated from PBMCs. The TCR comes from a human donor in good health. The CDR3, as DNA: TGTGCCAGCAGCTTAGGTCAGACCTACGAGCAGTACTTC. Translating it yields CASSLGQTYEQYF.